The rows below give T cell receptor beta chains drawn from one sample of a study of T cells in Graves' hyperthyroidism and ophthalmopathy. TCRdb used MiXCR to reprocess the multiplex PCR reads, holding one entry per CDR3 protein. The sample consists of fewer than 850,000 distinct CDR3 sequences, roughly 17% of them appearing once. Sequencing was done on a sample of blood. The receptors were sampled from a man aged 50-59 years with Graves' hyperthyroidism. Each CDR3 is given with its conserved first and last residue. D genes are given only for firm matches. Where a row states a size, it is once, few, many or the class of an expanded clone; other rows omit it.

j_gene: TRBJ2-7; v_gene: TRBV5-1; abundance: -; d_gene: TRBD2; CDR3nt: TGCGCCAGCAGAGTGACAACCGGGACTAGCGGCTACGAGCAGTACTTC; CDR3aa: CASRVTTGTSGYEQYF
j_gene: TRBJ1-1; v_gene: TRBV12-3/TRBV12-4; abundance: many; d_gene: TRBD1; CDR3nt: TGTGCCAGCAGTTTCTTAATACCGGGACAGGAGGACACTGAAGCTTTCTTT; CDR3aa: CASSFLIPGQEDTEAFF
j_gene: TRBJ2-3; v_gene: TRBV25-1; abundance: -; d_gene: -; CDR3nt: TGTGCCCCTGACCCGGAATCAAGAACAGATACGCAGTATTTT; CDR3aa: CAPDPESRTDTQYF
j_gene: TRBJ2-7; v_gene: TRBV28; abundance: many; d_gene: -; CDR3nt: TGTGCCAGCAGTCTCCACTATCCCCAGAGCGAGCAGTACTTC; CDR3aa: CASSLHYPQSEQYF
j_gene: TRBJ1-5; v_gene: TRBV5-1; abundance: few; d_gene: TRBD1; CDR3nt: TGCGCCAGCAGCTCCTCGGACAGGAGCAATCAGCCCCAGCATTTT; CDR3aa: CASSSSDRSNQPQHF
j_gene: TRBJ2-7; v_gene: TRBV25-1; abundance: -; d_gene: TRBD2; CDR3nt: TGTGCCAGCAGTGCGCGACTAGCGGGGTCCTACGAGCAGTACTTC; CDR3aa: CASSARLAGSYEQYF
j_gene: TRBJ2-1; v_gene: TRBV7-9; abundance: many; d_gene: -; CDR3nt: TGTGCCAGCAGACCACCGGGACTCTTACCCAATGAGCAGTTCTTC; CDR3aa: CASRPPGLLPNEQFF
j_gene: TRBJ1-4; v_gene: TRBV2; abundance: many; d_gene: -; CDR3nt: TGTGCCAGCAGTGAGGGCTGGGGAAATGAAAAACTGTTTTTT; CDR3aa: CASSEGWGNEKLFF
j_gene: TRBJ1-1; v_gene: TRBV5-1; abundance: many; d_gene: TRBD1; CDR3nt: TGCGCCAGCAGCTCCAGGGGGCGGGCCACTGAAGCTTTCTTT; CDR3aa: CASSSRGRATEAFF
j_gene: TRBJ2-7; v_gene: TRBV6-2/TRBV6-3; abundance: -; d_gene: -; CDR3nt: TGTGCCAGCAGTTACTGGGTGTCGTCCTACGAGCAGTACTTC; CDR3aa: CASSYWVSSYEQYF
j_gene: TRBJ1-3; v_gene: TRBV12-3/TRBV12-4; abundance: many; d_gene: -; CDR3nt: TGTGCCAGCAGCCAGGGCTGGAACACCATATATTTT; CDR3aa: CASSQGWNTIYF
j_gene: TRBJ1-5; v_gene: TRBV6-1; abundance: -; d_gene: TRBD1; CDR3nt: TGTGCCAGCAGTCCCAGGACAGGGGATCAGCCCCAGCATTTT; CDR3aa: CASSPRTGDQPQHF
j_gene: TRBJ2-7; v_gene: TRBV28; abundance: many; d_gene: -; CDR3nt: TGTGCCAGCAGTTCATTAATAGTCGACGGAGGGGGTAACGAGCAGTACTTC; CDR3aa: CASSSLIVDGGGNEQYF
j_gene: TRBJ1-4; v_gene: TRBV11-2; abundance: many; d_gene: -; CDR3nt: TGTGCCAACAAGCCGAGCAGCCAGGGAGTGTTCCGGGACACGCTCCCGACTAATGAAAAACTGTTTTTT; CDR3aa: CANKPSSQGVFRDTLPTNEKLFF
j_gene: TRBJ2-7; v_gene: TRBV7-2; abundance: few; d_gene: TRBD2; CDR3nt: TGTGCCAGCAGCCTCAGCGGGGTTCGCGAGCAGTACTTC; CDR3aa: CASSLSGVREQYF
j_gene: TRBJ2-7; v_gene: TRBV9; abundance: once; d_gene: TRBD2; CDR3nt: TGTGCCAGCAGCGTAGCTTTAGCGGGAGCGGCTGAGCAGTACTTC; CDR3aa: CASSVALAGAAEQYF
j_gene: TRBJ1-2; v_gene: TRBV20-1; abundance: few; d_gene: -; CDR3nt: TGCAGTGCTAGAGTTGGGCTTAGCTATGGCTACACCTTC; CDR3aa: CSARVGLSYGYTF
j_gene: TRBJ2-1; v_gene: TRBV3-1; abundance: -; d_gene: TRBD2; CDR3nt: TGTGCCAGCAGCCATGGAGCGGGAGTCGTTAGAAACAATGAGCAGTTCTTC; CDR3aa: CASSHGAGVVRNNEQFF
j_gene: TRBJ1-1; v_gene: TRBV7-9; abundance: many; d_gene: TRBD1; CDR3nt: TGTGCCAGCAGCGCCAGACAGGGTCGGACTGAAGCTTTCTTT; CDR3aa: CASSARQGRTEAFF
j_gene: TRBJ2-5; v_gene: TRBV6-7; abundance: many; d_gene: -; CDR3nt: TGTGCCAGCAGTTATCGGCCAGGGAGAGAGACCCAGTACTTC; CDR3aa: CASSYRPGRETQYF
j_gene: TRBJ1-2; v_gene: TRBV7-2; abundance: many; d_gene: -; CDR3nt: TGTGCCAGCAGCGGAGAGTACAGGGTCCATGGCTACACCTTC; CDR3aa: CASSGEYRVHGYTF
j_gene: TRBJ2-1; v_gene: TRBV28; abundance: many; d_gene: -; CDR3nt: TGTGCCAGCAGTTTACCAGGGGTGGGCTCCTACAATGAGCAGTTCTTC; CDR3aa: CASSLPGVGSYNEQFF
j_gene: TRBJ2-5; v_gene: TRBV6-1; abundance: many; d_gene: TRBD2; CDR3nt: TGTGCCAGCTTTACACCTCGGGACCGCTCTTATGTTAGCGGGACTGGGGCCCAGTACTTC; CDR3aa: CASFTPRDRSYVSGTGAQYF
j_gene: TRBJ2-7; v_gene: TRBV14; abundance: -; d_gene: -; CDR3nt: TGTGCCAGCAGCCAACAGGAAATATCGCTTCCCTACGAGCAGTACTTC; CDR3aa: CASSQQEISLPYEQYF
j_gene: TRBJ1-2; v_gene: TRBV9; abundance: few; d_gene: -; CDR3nt: TGTGCCAGCAGCCCGAATACCGCGGCCCATGGCTACACCTTC; CDR3aa: CASSPNTAAHGYTF
j_gene: TRBJ2-3; v_gene: TRBV6-5; abundance: -; d_gene: -; CDR3nt: TGTGCCAGCAGTTACCGTCCAGACAGCAACACGCAGTATTTT; CDR3aa: CASSYRPDSNTQYF
j_gene: TRBJ2-1; v_gene: TRBV20-1; abundance: -; d_gene: TRBD2; CDR3nt: TGCAGTGCCCACGGCCCTGGCGGGAGGGGGCACGTTGAGCAGTTCTTC; CDR3aa: CSAHGPGGRGHVEQFF
j_gene: TRBJ2-5; v_gene: TRBV27; abundance: -; d_gene: -; CDR3nt: TGTGCCAGCAGTTTATTCTCTAGTCCTGGGACCCAGTACTTC; CDR3aa: CASSLFSSPGTQYF
j_gene: TRBJ2-1; v_gene: TRBV9; abundance: -; d_gene: -; CDR3nt: TGTGCCAGCAGCGTAGCTTGGACTGGCGGATACAATGAGCAGTTCTTC; CDR3aa: CASSVAWTGGYNEQFF
j_gene: TRBJ1-2; v_gene: TRBV12-3/TRBV12-4; abundance: few; d_gene: TRBD1; CDR3nt: TGTGCCAGCAATATAGGACAGGGGGCGGGTGGCTACACCTTC; CDR3aa: CASNIGQGAGGYTF
j_gene: TRBJ1-6; v_gene: TRBV7-9; abundance: many; d_gene: -; CDR3nt: TGTGCCAGCAGCTTCTGGACAGAAAATTCACCCCTCCACTTT; CDR3aa: CASSFWTENSPLHF
j_gene: TRBJ2-1; v_gene: TRBV3-1; abundance: -; d_gene: TRBD1; CDR3nt: TGTGCCAGCAGTCCGGACAGGGCAGCCAATGAGCAGTTCTTC; CDR3aa: CASSPDRAANEQFF